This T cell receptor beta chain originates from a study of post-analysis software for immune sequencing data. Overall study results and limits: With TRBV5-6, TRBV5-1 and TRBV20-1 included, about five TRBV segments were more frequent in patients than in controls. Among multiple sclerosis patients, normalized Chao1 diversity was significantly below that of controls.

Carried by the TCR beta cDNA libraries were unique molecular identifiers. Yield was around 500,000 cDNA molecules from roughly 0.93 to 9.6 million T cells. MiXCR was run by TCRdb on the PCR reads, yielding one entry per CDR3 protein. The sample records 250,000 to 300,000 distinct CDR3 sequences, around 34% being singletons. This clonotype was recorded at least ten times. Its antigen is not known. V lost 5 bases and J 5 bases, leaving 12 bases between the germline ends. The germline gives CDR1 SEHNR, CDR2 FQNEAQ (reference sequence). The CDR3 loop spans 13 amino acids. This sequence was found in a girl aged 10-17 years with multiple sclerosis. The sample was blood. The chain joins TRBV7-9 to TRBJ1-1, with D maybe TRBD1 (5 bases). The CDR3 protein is CASSRGSETEAFF. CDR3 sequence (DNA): TGTGCCAGCAGCCGGGGCTCCGAGACTGAAGCTTTCTTT.